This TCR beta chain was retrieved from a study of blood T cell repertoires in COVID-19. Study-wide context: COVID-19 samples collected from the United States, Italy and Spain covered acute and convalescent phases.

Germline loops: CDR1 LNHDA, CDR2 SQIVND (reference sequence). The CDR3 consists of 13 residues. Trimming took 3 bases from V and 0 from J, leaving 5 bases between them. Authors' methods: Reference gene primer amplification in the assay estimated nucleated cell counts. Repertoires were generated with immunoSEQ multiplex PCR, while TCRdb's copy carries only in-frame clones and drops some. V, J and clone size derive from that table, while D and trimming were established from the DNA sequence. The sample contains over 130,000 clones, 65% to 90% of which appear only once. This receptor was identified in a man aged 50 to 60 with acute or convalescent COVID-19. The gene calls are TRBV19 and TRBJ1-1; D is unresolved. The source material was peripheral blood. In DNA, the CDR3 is TGTGCCAGTAGTATCGCGGTGAACACTGAAGCTTTCTTT. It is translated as CASSIAVNTEAFF.